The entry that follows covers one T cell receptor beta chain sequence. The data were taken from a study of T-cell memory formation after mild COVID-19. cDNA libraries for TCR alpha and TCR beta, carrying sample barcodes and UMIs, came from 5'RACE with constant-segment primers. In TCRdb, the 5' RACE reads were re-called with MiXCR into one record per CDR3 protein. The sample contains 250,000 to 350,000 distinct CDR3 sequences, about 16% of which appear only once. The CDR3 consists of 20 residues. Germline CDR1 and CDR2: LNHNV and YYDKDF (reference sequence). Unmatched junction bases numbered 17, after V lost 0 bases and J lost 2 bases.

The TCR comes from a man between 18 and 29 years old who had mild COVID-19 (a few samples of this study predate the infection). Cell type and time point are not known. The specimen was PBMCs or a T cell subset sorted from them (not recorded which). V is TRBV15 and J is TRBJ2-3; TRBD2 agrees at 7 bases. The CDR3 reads CATSREGGGTGLAITDTQYF. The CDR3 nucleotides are TGTGCCACCAGCAGAGAAGGCGGGGGAACGGGCCTAGCGATCACAGATACGCAGTATTTT.